The TCR beta chain described here comes from a study of CD8 T cells in ankylosing spondylitis. Study-wide results and limits: In synovial fluid and blood from reactive arthritis, some motif variants were previously reported. Seemingly characteristic of ankylosing spondylitis blood was a TCR beta motif consisting of about 8 highly homologous variants. Matched ankylosing spondylitis synovial fluid reportedly showed significant enrichment of disease-linked clones.

TCRdb re-analysed the 5' RACE reads in MiXCR, keeping a single row per CDR3 protein. The data contain some 52,000 distinct CDR3 sequences, less than 8.5% of them singletons. This clonotype has ten or more counts. No antigen is known for it. V was trimmed by 1 base and J by 5 bases, leaving 8 bases between them. CDR1 and CDR2 (germline): MDHEN, SYDVKM. CDR3 length equals 13 residues. The TCR originated in a female donor with ankylosing spondylitis or in good health (not recorded which). The rearrangement joins TRBV28 to TRBJ2-5; possibly TRBD2 for D (6 bases). Sequencing was carried out using blood, either unsorted or a sorted T cell fraction (not recorded which). CDR3: CASSLFGGETQYF. As DNA, the CDR3 is TGTGCCAGCAGTTTATTTGGGGGGGAGACCCAGTACTTC.